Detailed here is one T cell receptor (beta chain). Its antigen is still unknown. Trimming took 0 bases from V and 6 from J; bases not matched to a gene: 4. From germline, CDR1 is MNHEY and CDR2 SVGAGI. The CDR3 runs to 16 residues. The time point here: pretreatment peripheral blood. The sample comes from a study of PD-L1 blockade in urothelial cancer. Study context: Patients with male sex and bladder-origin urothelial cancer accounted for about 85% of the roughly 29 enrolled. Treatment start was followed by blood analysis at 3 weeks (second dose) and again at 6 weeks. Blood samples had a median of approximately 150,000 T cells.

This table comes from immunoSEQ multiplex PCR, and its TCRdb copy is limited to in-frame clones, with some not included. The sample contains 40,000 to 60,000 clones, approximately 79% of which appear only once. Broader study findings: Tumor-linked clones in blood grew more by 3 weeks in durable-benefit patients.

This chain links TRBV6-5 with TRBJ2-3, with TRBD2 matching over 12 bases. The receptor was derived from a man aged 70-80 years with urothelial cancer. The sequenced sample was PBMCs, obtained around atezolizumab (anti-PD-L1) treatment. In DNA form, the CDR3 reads TGTGCCAGCAGTTACTCGCCTAGCGGGAGGGTGGATACGCAGTATTTT. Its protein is CASSYSPSGRVDTQYF.